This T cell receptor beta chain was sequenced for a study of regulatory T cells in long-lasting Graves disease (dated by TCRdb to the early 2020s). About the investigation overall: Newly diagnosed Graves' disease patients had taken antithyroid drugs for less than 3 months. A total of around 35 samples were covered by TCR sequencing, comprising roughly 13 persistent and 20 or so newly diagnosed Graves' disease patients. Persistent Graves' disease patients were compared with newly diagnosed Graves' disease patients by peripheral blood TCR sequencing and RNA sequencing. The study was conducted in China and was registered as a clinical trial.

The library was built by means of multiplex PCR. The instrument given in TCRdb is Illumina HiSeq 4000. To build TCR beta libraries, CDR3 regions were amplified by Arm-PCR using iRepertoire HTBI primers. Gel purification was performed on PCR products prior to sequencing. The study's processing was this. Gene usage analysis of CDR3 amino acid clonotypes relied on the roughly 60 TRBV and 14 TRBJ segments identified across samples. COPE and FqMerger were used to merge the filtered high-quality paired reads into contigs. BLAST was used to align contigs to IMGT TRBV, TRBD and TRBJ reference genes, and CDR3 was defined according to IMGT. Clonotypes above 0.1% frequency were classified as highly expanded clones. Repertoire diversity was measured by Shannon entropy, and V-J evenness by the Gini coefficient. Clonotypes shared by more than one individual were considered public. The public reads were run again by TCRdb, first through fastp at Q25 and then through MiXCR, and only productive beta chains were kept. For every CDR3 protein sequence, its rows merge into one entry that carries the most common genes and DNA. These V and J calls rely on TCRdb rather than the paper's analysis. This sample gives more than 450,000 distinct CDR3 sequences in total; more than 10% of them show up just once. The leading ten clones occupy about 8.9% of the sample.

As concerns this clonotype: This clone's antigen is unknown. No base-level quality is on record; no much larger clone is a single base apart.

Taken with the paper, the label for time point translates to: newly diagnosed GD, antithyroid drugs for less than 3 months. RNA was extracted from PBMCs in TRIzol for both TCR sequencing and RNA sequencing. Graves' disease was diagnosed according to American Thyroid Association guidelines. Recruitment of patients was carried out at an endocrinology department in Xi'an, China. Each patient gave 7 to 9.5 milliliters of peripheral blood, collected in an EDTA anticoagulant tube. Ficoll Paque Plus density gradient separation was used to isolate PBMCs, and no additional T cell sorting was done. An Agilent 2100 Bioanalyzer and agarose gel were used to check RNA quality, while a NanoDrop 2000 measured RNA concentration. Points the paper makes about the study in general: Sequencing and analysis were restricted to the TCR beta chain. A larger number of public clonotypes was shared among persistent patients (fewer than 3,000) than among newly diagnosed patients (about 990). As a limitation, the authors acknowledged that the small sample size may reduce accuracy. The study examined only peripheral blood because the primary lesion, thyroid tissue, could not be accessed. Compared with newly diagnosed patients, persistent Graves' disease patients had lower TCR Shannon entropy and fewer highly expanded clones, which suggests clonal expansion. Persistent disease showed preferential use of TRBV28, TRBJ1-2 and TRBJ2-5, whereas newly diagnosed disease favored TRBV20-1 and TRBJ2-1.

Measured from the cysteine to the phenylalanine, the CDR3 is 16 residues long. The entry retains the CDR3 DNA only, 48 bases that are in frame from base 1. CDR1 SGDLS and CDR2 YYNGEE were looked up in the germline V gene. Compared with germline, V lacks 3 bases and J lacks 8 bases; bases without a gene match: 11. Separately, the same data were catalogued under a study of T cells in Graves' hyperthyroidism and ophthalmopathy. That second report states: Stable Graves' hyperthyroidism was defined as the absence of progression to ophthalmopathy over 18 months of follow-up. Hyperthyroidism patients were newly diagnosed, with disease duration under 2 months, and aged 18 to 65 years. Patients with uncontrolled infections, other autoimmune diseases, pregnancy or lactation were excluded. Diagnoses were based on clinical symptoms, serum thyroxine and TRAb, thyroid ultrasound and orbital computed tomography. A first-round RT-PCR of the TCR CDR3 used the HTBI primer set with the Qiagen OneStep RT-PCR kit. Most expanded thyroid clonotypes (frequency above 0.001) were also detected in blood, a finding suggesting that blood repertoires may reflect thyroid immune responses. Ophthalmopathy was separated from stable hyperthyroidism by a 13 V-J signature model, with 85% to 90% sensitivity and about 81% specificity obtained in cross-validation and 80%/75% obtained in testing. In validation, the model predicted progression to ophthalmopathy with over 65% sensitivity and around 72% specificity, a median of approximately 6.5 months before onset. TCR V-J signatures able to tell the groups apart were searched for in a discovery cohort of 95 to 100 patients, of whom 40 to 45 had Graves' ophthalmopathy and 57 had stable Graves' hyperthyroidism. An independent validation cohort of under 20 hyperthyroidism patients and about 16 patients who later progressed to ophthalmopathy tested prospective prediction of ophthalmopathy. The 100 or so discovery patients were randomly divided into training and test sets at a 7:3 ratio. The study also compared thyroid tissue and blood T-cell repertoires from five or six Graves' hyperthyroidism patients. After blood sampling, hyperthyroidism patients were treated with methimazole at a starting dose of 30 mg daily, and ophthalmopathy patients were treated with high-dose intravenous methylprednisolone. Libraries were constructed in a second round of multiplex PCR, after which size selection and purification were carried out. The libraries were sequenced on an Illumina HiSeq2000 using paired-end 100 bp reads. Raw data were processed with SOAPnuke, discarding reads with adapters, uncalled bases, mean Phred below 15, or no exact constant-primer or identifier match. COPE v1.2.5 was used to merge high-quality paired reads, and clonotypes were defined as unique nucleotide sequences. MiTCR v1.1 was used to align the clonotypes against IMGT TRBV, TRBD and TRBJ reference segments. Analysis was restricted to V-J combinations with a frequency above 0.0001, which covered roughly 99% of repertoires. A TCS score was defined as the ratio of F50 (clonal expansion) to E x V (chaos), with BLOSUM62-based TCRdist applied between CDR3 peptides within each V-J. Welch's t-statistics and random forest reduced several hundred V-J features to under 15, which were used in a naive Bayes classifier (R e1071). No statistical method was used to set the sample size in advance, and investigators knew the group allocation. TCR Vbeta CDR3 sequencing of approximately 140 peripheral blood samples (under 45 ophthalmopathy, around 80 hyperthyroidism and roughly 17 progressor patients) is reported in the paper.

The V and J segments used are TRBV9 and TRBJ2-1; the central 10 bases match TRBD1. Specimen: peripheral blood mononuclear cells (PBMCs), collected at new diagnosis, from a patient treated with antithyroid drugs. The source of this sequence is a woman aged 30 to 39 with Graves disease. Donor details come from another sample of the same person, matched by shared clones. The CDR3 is CASSATGTGVADEQFF. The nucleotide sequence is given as TGTGCCAGCAGCGCTACCGGGACAGGGGTCGCGGATGAGCAGTTCTTC.